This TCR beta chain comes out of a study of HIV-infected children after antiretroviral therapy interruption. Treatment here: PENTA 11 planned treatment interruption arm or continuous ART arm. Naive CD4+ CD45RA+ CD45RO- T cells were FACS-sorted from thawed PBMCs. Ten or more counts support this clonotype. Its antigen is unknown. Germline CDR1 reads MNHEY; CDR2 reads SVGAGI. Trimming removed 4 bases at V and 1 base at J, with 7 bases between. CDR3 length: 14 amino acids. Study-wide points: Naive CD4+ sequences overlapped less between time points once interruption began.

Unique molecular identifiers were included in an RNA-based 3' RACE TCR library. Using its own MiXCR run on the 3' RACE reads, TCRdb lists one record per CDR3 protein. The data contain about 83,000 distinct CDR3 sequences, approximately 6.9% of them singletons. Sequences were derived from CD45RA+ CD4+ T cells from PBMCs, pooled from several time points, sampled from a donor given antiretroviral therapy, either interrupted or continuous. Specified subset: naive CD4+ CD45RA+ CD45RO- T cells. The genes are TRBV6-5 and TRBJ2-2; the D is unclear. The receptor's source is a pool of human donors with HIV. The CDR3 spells CASSLVENTGELFF. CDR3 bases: TGTGCCAGCAGTTTGGTCGAGAACACCGGGGAGCTGTTTTTT.